The T cell receptor (beta chain) under discussion was sequenced for a study of neoadjuvant nivolumab and ipilimumab in lung cancer. A note on this clone: As yet, its antigen is unknown.

V dropped 4 bases and J dropped 1 base, with 11 bases sitting between them. From germline, CDR1 is SGHRS and CDR2 YFSETQ. This CDR3 comprises 14 residues. Regarding the study as a whole: Only two of four nivolumab-treated tumors gained richness and clonality by surgery. Blood richness before therapy tracked richness in tumors resected after neoadjuvant therapy. Only a small number of samples underwent TCR sequencing.

Profiling relied on immunoSEQ multiplex PCR, and the TCRdb table lists in-frame clones only, not all of them. Of tens of thousands of clones listed, 80% to 95% are singletons. The sample was peripheral blood, taken after neoadjuvant nivolumab, alone or with ipilimumab, at or shortly before surgery. The chain joins TRBV5-1 to TRBJ1-2, with D unresolved. The source is an adult with non-small cell lung cancer. The CDR3 sequence is CASSSRRGNYGYTF. CDR3 DNA sequence: TGCGCCAGCAGCAGTCGTCGGGGTAACTATGGCTACACCTTC. Full variable domain (remainder filled in from reference TRBV5-1 and TRBJ1-2): KAGVTQTPRYLIKTRGQQVTLSCSPISGHRSVSWYQQTPGQGLQFLFEYFSETQRNKGNFPGRFSGRQFSNSRSEMNVSTLELGDSALYLCASSSRRGNYGYTFGSGTRLTVV.